Listed below are T cell receptor beta chains from one sample, sequenced in a study of blood T cell repertoires in COVID-19. Sequenced by immunoSEQ multiplex PCR; TCRdb stores in-frame clones only, minus some. This sample has approximately 310,000 clones; 89% occur once, and the top ten carry 5.2%. Input material: PBMCs or T cells enriched from blood (not recorded which). Source of these receptors: a man in his 60s who had recovered from COVID-19. Both conserved end residues are part of each CDR3. D genes are given only for firm matches. Clone size is stated in some rows and not others, as once, few, many or a class when expanded.

>TRBJ2-1|TRBV10-2|16|TRBD2|.
CASSGVWTSGDNEQFF
TGCGCCAGCAGTGGAGTATGGACTAGCGGGGACAATGAGCAGTTCTTC
>TRBJ2-7|TRBV5-5|12|.|once
CASSRDIYEQYF
TGTGCCAGCAGCCGAGATATCTACGAGCAGTACTTC
>TRBJ2-1|TRBV10-3|16|TRBD2|.
CAISESMAGEAYEQFF
TGTGCCATCAGTGAGTCGATGGCGGGAGAGGCCTATGAGCAGTTCTTC
>TRBJ1-3|TRBV6-1|14|.|.
CASSEGLGGDTIYF
TGTGCCAGCAGTGAGGGACTTGGCGGAGACACCATATATTTT
>TRBJ1-1|TRBV27|14|.|.
CASSTLRTNTEAFF
TGTGCCAGCAGTACTCTAAGAACCAACACTGAAGCTTTCTTT
>TRBJ1-1|TRBV5-1|14|.|.
CASSSNAESYEAFF
TGCGCCAGCAGCTCTAATGCGGAATCTTACGAAGCTTTCTTT
>TRBJ1-1|TRBV10-3|14|.|.
CAISESRVKTEAFF
TGTGCCATCAGTGAGTCCAGGGTAAAGACTGAAGCTTTCTTT
>TRBJ1-4|TRBV18|15|TRBD1|.
CASSPRTGVNEKLFF
TGTGCCAGCTCCCCTCGGACAGGAGTCAATGAAAAACTGTTTTTT
>TRBJ2-7|TRBV3-1/TRBV3-2|19|TRBD2|.
CASSQWLAGGPGLGGEQYF
TGTGCCAGCAGCCAATGGCTAGCGGGAGGGCCCGGCTTGGGGGGCGAGCAGTACTTC
>TRBJ2-2|TRBV15|16|TRBD2|once
CATSRVGAGGTGELFF
TGTGCCACCAGCAGAGTGGGAGCGGGAGGGACCGGGGAGCTGTTTTTT
>TRBJ2-1|TRBV7-3|15|.|.
CASSLVGEAYNEQFF
TGTGCCAGCAGCTTAGTGGGAGAGGCCTACAATGAGCAGTTCTTC
>TRBJ2-7|TRBV2|12|.|.
CASSGQTYEQYF
TGTGCCAGCAGTGGACAGACCTACGAGCAGTACTTC
>TRBJ2-2|TRBV18|17|TRBD2|once
CASSPRRLAGVSGELFF
TGTGCCAGCTCACCGAGAAGGCTAGCGGGAGTCAGCGGGGAGCTGTTTTTT
>TRBJ2-7|TRBV18|17|.|.
CASSPPKFSTGDYEQYF
TGTGCCAGCTCACCACCGAAATTTAGTACTGGTGACTACGAGCAGTACTTC
>TRBJ2-7|TRBV10-3|15|TRBD2|.
CAISESGGDPYEQYF
TGTGCCATCAGTGAGTCGGGAGGGGACCCCTACGAGCAGTACTTC
>TRBJ2-7|TRBV19|13|.|.
CASGGDRTYEQYF
TGTGCCAGTGGGGGAGACAGGACCTACGAGCAGTACTTC
>TRBJ2-4|TRBV5-1|15|.|.
CASSLSDLAKNIQYF
TGCGCCAGCAGCTTGTCAGACTTAGCCAAAAACATTCAGTACTTC